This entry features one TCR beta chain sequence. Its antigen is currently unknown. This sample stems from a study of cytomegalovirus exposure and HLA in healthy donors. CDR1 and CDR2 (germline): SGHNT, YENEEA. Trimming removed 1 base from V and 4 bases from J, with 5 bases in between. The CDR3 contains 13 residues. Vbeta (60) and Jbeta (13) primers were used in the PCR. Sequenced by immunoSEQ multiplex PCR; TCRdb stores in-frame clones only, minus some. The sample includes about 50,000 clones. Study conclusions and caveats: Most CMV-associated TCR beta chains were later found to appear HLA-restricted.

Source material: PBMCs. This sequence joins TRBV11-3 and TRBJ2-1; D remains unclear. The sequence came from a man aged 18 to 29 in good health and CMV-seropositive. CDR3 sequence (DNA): TGTGCCAGCAGCTTAGGGCGGTACAATGAGCAGTTCTTC. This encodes CASSLGRYNEQFF.